Listed below are T cell receptor beta chains from one sample, sequenced in a study of CD8 T cells in ankylosing spondylitis. TCRdb itself ran the 5' RACE reads through MiXCR, one entry per CDR3 protein. The sample carries over 450,000 distinct CDR3 sequences, 10% to 15% recorded once. The sequenced sample consisted of blood, either unsorted or a sorted T cell fraction (not recorded which). The origin of the receptors is a male donor with ankylosing spondylitis. Each CDR3 is given with its conserved first and last residue. Each record gives: V gene, J gene, D gene, clone size, CDR3 DNA, CDR3 protein. D genes are given only for firm matches. Size is omitted from some rows. Given values are once, few, many or a class for expanded clones.

TRBV7-8	TRBJ2-3	TRBD2	.	TGTGCCAGCAGCCTCATAGCGGGTAGCACAGATACGCAGTATTTT	CASSLIAGSTDTQYF
TRBV6-1	TRBJ2-3	TRBD2	few	TGTGCCAGCAGACAGGGACTAGCGACAGATACGCAGTATTTT	CASRQGLATDTQYF
TRBV6-1	TRBJ2-6	.	once	TGTGCCAGCGGGACCAGCTCTGGGGCCAACGTCCTGACTTTC	CASGTSSGANVLTF
TRBV3-1	TRBJ2-5	.	.	TGTGCCAGCAGTCAAGCAAACCGAGAGACCCAGTACTTC	CASSQANRETQYF
TRBV29-1	TRBJ2-7	TRBD2	.	TGCAGCGTTGGGCTAGCGGGAGGGTACGAGCAGTACTTC	CSVGLAGGYEQYF
TRBV4-2	TRBJ1-2	.	.	TGTGCCAGCAGCCAAGAACGGTCTGGGGGGTATGGCTACACCTTC	CASSQERSGGYGYTF
TRBV11-2	TRBJ1-5	.	.	TGTGCCAGCAGCCAGAACAGTGGCAATCAGCCCCAGCATTTT	CASSQNSGNQPQHF
TRBV9	TRBJ2-7	.	few	TGTGCCAGCAGCCCCCGGGACGGATCCTACGAGCAGTACTTC	CASSPRDGSYEQYF
TRBV12-3/TRBV12-4	TRBJ2-7	.	few	TGTGCCAGCACCTTGGGGCAGTACGAGCAGTACTTC	CASTLGQYEQYF
TRBV5-6	TRBJ1-6	.	many	TGTGCCAGCAGCTTGGGGTCGGAAGGACGTTCACCCCTCCACTTT	CASSLGSEGRSPLHF
TRBV12-3/TRBV12-4	TRBJ1-2	TRBD1	.	TGTGCCAGCAGCATCCTACAGGGGACGGGGGGCTACACCTTC	CASSILQGTGGYTF
TRBV6-2/TRBV6-3	TRBJ2-5	TRBD2	.	TGTGCCAGCACCGGGACTAGCGGGAGCGTGCGGGAGACCCAGTACTTC	CASTGTSGSVRETQYF
TRBV5-6	TRBJ1-5	.	.	TGTGCCAGCAGCTTGCTAGGGAATAGCAATCAGCCCCAGCATTTT	CASSLLGNSNQPQHF
TRBV5-1	TRBJ2-1	TRBD2	many	TGCGCCAGCAAGGGGGGACTAGCGGGAGTCAAAGGACCCTACAATGAGCAGTTCTTC	CASKGGLAGVKGPYNEQFF
TRBV6-1	TRBJ1-5	.	.	TGTGCCAGCAGTAAGGACACTTCTCAGCCCCAGCATTTT	CASSKDTSQPQHF
TRBV20-1	TRBJ2-7	TRBD2	few	TGCAGTGCTAGAGCGAGGGGCCTAGCGGGGGGTTTGAGAGAGCAGTACTTC	CSARARGLAGGLREQYF
TRBV15	TRBJ2-7	TRBD1	.	TGTGCCACCAGCAGAGACACAGGGGGAGACGAGCAGTACTTC	CATSRDTGGDEQYF
TRBV7-8	TRBJ1-4	.	.	TGTGCCAGCAGCCCCGAAATTATACAGGGCCTTAATGAAAAACTGTTTTTT	CASSPEIIQGLNEKLFF
TRBV7-8	TRBJ2-5	TRBD1	.	TGTGCCAGCAGCTCCAACCCGGGACAGCCAGAGACCCAGTACTTC	CASSSNPGQPETQYF
TRBV5-1	TRBJ2-5	.	many	TGCGCCAGCAGCTTGGCAGGAGTCCAAGAGACCCAGTACTTC	CASSLAGVQETQYF
TRBV7-2	TRBJ2-7	TRBD1	few	TGTGCCAGCAGGGGACAGGTGACCTCCTACGAGCAGTACTTC	CASRGQVTSYEQYF
TRBV6-5	TRBJ1-1	.	.	TGTGCCAGCAGTTACTCGATTGTGGGGGAGGGAGGCCTAAACACTGAAGCTTTCTTT	CASSYSIVGEGGLNTEAFF
TRBV11-2	TRBJ1-4	.	few	TGTGCCAGCAGCTTAGATCCGGACTCCGCAACTAATGAAAAACTGTTTTTT	CASSLDPDSATNEKLFF
TRBV5-1	TRBJ1-4	TRBD1	few	TGCGCCAGCAGCTTGGCGGACAGGGGGCGAGGCGAAAAACTGTTTTTT	CASSLADRGRGEKLFF
TRBV24-1	TRBJ2-3	.	few	TGTGCCACCAGTGACACTCGACAGACAGATACGCAGTATTTT	CATSDTRQTDTQYF
TRBV7-2	TRBJ2-7	TRBD2	few	TGTGCCAGCAGCTTAGATAGCGGGGAGAGCTCCTACGAGCAGTACTTC	CASSLDSGESSYEQYF
TRBV7-2	TRBJ1-5	.	many	TGTGCCAGCAGCCCGGAGTCGGGGAGCCAGCCCCAGCATTTT	CASSPESGSQPQHF
TRBV6-5	TRBJ2-3	.	few	TGTGCCAGCAGTTACCGTCCCTTCGGGAGCACAGATACGCAGTATTTT	CASSYRPFGSTDTQYF
TRBV20-1	TRBJ1-1	.	.	TGCAGTGCTAAACCCGACAGGTACACTGAAGCTTTCTTT	CSAKPDRYTEAFF
TRBV7-2	TRBJ2-3	.	few	TGTGCCAGCAGCCCTGGCTTCCGTCGCACAGATACGCAGTATTTT	CASSPGFRRTDTQYF
TRBV5-1	TRBJ2-1	TRBD2	.	TGCGCCAGCAGAGAAACTAGCGGGAGGAATTTTAATGAGCAGTTCTTC	CASRETSGRNFNEQFF
TRBV3-1	TRBJ2-3	.	.	TGTGCCAGCAGCCAAGTTGGTCTAAACACAGATACGCAGTATTTT	CASSQVGLNTDTQYF
TRBV7-9	TRBJ1-4	TRBD1	.	TGTGCCAGCAGCTCGGGACAGAATAATGAAAAACTGTTTTTT	CASSSGQNNEKLFF
TRBV24-1	TRBJ1-5	.	.	TGTGCCACCAGGGGTTCAGCAACAGGGCCCCAGCATTTT	CATRGSATGPQHF
TRBV12-3/TRBV12-4	TRBJ1-4	TRBD1	few	TGTGCCAGCAGCCCCGACAGGGTTGAAAAACTGTTTTTT	CASSPDRVEKLFF
TRBV6-4	TRBJ2-1	TRBD2	.	TGTGCCAGCAGTGTACGGGCTAGCGGTTACAATGAGCAGTTCTTC	CASSVRASGYNEQFF
TRBV10-3	TRBJ1-6	.	.	TGTGCCATCAGCCCACAGGAGTTACAAACGAATTCACCCCTCCACTTT	CAISPQELQTNSPLHF
TRBV6-1	TRBJ1-1	.	.	TGTGCCAGCAGTGAAGCAACGAACACTGAAGCTTTCTTT	CASSEATNTEAFF
TRBV10-3	TRBJ2-1	.	few	TGTGCCATCAGTGAGGGGGTAGCGCTTTACAATGAGCAGTTCTTC	CAISEGVALYNEQFF
TRBV5-1	TRBJ2-3	TRBD2	.	TGCGCCAGCAGCTTGATACGGAGCGGGAGGGCCGAGACAGATACGCAGTATTTT	CASSLIRSGRAETDTQYF
TRBV11-2	TRBJ2-1	.	.	TGTGCCAGCAGCTCCCTGGGAATCGATGAGCAGTTCTTC	CASSSLGIDEQFF
TRBV19	TRBJ2-5	TRBD2	.	TGTGCCAGTAGTATTCGTCGGGAGGCGGAGACCCAGTACTTC	CASSIRREAETQYF